These T cell receptor beta chains were read from a single sample in a study of PD-L1 blockade in urothelial cancer. Assay: immunoSEQ multiplex PCR; the TCRdb copy retains only in-frame clones and omits some. This repertoire shows roughly 60,000 clones, approximately 80% found once; its top ten account for 4% to 5%. The sample was PBMCs, taken around atezolizumab (anti-PD-L1) treatment. Receptors originate from a man in his 70s with urothelial cancer. CDR3s leave out the opening cysteine and the closing phenylalanine or tryptophan. D genes are given only for firm matches.

v_call d_call cdr3_aa
TRBV5-1 . ASSTTSSYNEQF
TRBV18 . ASSLGGATSNQPQH
TRBV11-3 . ASSPISADTQY
TRBV6-8 TRBD1 ASSSPGQGPSSGNTIY
TRBV6-1 TRBD1 ASRTGTGGAGEQF
TRBV28 . ASLRVWDYGYT
TRBV4-1 TRBD1 ASGTGYSNQPQH
TRBV6-1 TRBD1 ASTPDRSSYEQY
TRBV7-8 . ASSLGQYGYT
TRBV28 TRBD2 ASSLYFAGGGGEQY
TRBV29-1 TRBD2 SVDGGWLVGRAQY
TRBV7-9 TRBD2 ASSFSGLAGGSTDTQY
TRBV7-2 . ASSLGETPNQPQH
TRBV10-2 . ASSDSRQFQETQY
TRBV5-1 TRBD1 ASSLGQGAGNQPQH
TRBV18 . ASSVQGGGANVLT
TRBV18 TRBD2 ASSPQVLAGPQETQY
TRBV7-2 . ASSLVVVAGNTGELF
TRBV30 TRBD1 AWRNGTGFATNEKLF
TRBV11-2 . ASSLGLTRSKETQY
TRBV25-1 . ASKGVAEAF
TRBV28 TRBD2 ASSLRGLAVSSYNEQF
TRBV7-2 . ASSHQGVGQAF
TRBV7-2 . ASSHTGIDEQF
TRBV19 . ASSILTGQQNQPQH
TRBV18 . ASSPRQGRDNEQF
TRBV2 TRBD1 ASKGQGATNEKLF
TRBV20-1 . SAAAGNAF
TRBV5-1 . ASSLASDKRLETQY
TRBV2 TRBD1 ASRRTGVFGDEQY
TRBV19 TRBD1 ASSMQDRIYSNQPQH
TRBV28 TRBD2 ASSFTSGRARISEQY
TRBV25-1 . ASSESGLKGIEAF
TRBV4-1 TRBD2 ASSQFGLASETQY
TRBV11-2 . ASSQGPGNGEQY
TRBV5-4 TRBD2 ASSFIGGRAYEQY
TRBV5-1 TRBD2 ASSSDSGIGGETQY
TRBV29-1 . SVAGANYGYT
TRBV19 TRBD1 ASSPTDRVPTLYGYT
TRBV28 TRBD1 ASSLWRTGGTEAF
TRBV18 . ASSPLSGGDHYGYT
TRBV10-2 . ASSESRQATSYNEQF
TRBV5-1 . ASCQTSGSYEQY
TRBV11-3 . ASSLLSRSTDTQY
TRBV7-2 . ASSPGVYYGYT